The 8 T cell receptor beta chains listed next were all sequenced from one sample in a study of long-term antiretroviral therapy in people with HIV. At survey level, the immunoSEQ assay was run in its v3.0 version. Measured with immunoSEQ multiplex PCR; TCRdb has only the in-frame clones, and not every one. The sample lists about 24,000 clones; 87% were seen once. Sequenced here: unsorted PBMCs, sampled 1.8 years before starting antiretroviral therapy. The receptors shown here come from a man in his forties or fifties with HIV.

This sequence joins TRBV5-4 and TRBJ2-7, with a weak D call TRBD1 (6 bases). This CDR3 has 13 amino acids. Trimming took 1 base from V and 4 from J, leaving 9 bases between them. Germline V gene sequence: CDR1 SGHNT, CDR2 YYREEE (reference sequence). CDR3 loop: CASSLKQGYEQYF. DNA for the CDR3: TGTGCCAGCAGCTTGAAACAGGGTTACGAGCAGTACTTC.

J is TRBJ2-3 and V is TRBV6-1; TRBD2 matches 11 bases. Trimming took 3 bases from V and 8 from J; bases not matched to a gene: 7. Germline assignment: CDR1 MNHNS and CDR2 SASEGT. The CDR3 runs to 15 residues. The DNA of the CDR3 is TGTGCCAGCAGTGAGGCCGAAACTAGCGGGAGTACGCAGTATTTT. Translation: CASSEAETSGSTQYF.

The V and J genes are TRBV7-9 and TRBJ2-5; TRBD2 might be the D (7 bases). This CDR3 is 15 amino acids long. The V and J ends lost 3 bases and 5 bases respectively, with 16 bases between them. Germline V CDR1 and CDR2: SEHNR, FQNEAQ (reference sequence). The CDR3 nucleotides are TGTGCCAGCAGCTTGGGGGGGGCGACTAGGGAGACCCAGTACTTC. It encodes CASSLGGATRETQYF.

The chain uses TRBV20-1 and TRBJ1-2; D is uncertain. Trimming took 5 bases from V and 3 from J, leaving 7 bases between them. Germline V gives CDR1 DFQATT, CDR2 SNEGSKA (reference sequence). This CDR3 is 11 amino acids long. The CDR3 DNA follows: TGCAGTGCTCCCGCTTACTATGGCTACACCTTC. Amino acids: CSAPAYYGYTF.

V and J are TRBV9 and TRBJ1-2, with D unclear. The CDR3 consists of 16 residues. The V gene's germline CDR1 is SGDLS and CDR2 YYNGEE. The V gene lost 0 bases and the J gene lost 4 bases, with 16 bases spanning the gap. In DNA form, the CDR3 reads TGTGCCAGCAGCGTAGGAGGCGGGATCACCCTCTATGGCTACACCTTC. This gives the protein CASSVGGGITLYGYTF. Variable domain in full (rest from reference TRBV9 and TRBJ1-2): DSGVTQTPKHLITATGQRVTLRCSPRSGDLSVYWYQQSLDQGLQFLIQYYNGEERAKGNILERFSAQQFPDLHSELNLSSLELGDSALYFCASSVGGGITLYGYTFGSGTRLTVV.

The rearrangement uses TRBV7-2 and TRBJ1-1; D remains unclear. The CDR3 length is 14 residues. V was trimmed by 2 bases and J by 3 bases, leaving 10 bases between them. Germline CDR1 and CDR2: SGHTA and FQGNSA. DNA of the CDR3: TGTGCCAGCAGCTTACATGGGGTTGACACTGAAGCTTTCTTT. It encodes CASSLHGVDTEAFF. Full variable domain (rest looked up from reference TRBV7-2 and TRBJ1-1): GAGVSQSPSNKVTEKGKDVELRCDPISGHTALYWYRQSLGQGLEFLIYFQGNSAPDKSGLPSDRFSAERTGGSVSTLTIQRTQQEDSAVYLCASSLHGVDTEAFFGQGTRLTVV.

CDR3 sequence reads: CASSFEGANTEAFF. DNA of the CDR3: TGTGCCAGCAGTTTTGAGGGGGCGAACACTGAAGCTTTCTTT. The chain recombines TRBV6-5 with TRBJ1-1; 7 bases line up with TRBD1. CDR3 length: 14 amino acids. CDR1 and CDR2 (germline): MNHEY, SVGAGI. Trimming removed 4 bases from V and 1 base from J; junction bases left unmatched: 3.

The rearrangement joins TRBV25-1 to TRBJ2-1, with a possible D match to TRBD2 (5 bases). With 1 base removed from V and 8 bases from J, the gap between germline ends came to 18 bases. CDR1 MGHDK and CDR2 SYGVNS come from the germline V gene. The length of the CDR3 is 16 residues. In DNA, the CDR3 is TGTGCCAGCAGTGAATCGAGAAAGGGAGTGCTAGATGAGCAGTTCTTC. Translation gives CASSESRKGVLDEQFF.